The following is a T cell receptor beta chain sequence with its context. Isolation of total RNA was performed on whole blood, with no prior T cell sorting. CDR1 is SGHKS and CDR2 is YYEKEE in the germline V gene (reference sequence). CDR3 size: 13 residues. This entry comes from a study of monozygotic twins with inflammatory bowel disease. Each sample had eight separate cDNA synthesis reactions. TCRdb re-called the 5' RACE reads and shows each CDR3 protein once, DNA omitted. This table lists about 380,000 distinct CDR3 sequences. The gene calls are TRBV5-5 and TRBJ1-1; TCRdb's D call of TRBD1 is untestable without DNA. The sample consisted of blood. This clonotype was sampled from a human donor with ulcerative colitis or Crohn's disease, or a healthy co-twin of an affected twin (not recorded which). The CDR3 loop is CASQGGVRTEAFF.